A single sample gave rise to the 2 T cell receptor beta chains below, sequenced in a study of cytomegalovirus exposure and HLA in healthy donors. The study ran its PCR with 60 Vbeta and 13 Jbeta primers. Produced via immunoSEQ multiplex PCR; TCRdb's table is partial and in-frame only. The sample yields about 160,000 clones, more than 70% seen once. Specimen: PBMCs. Every receptor here comes from a man in his 60s in good health and CMV-seronegative.

This chain joins TRBV6-1 and TRBJ2-1, with 7 bases identical to TRBD2. Per germline, CDR1 MNHNS and CDR2 SASEGT. This CDR3 has 14 residues. The ends lost 6 bases at V and 4 bases at J; junction bases unmatched: 6. In nucleotides, the CDR3 is TGTGCCAGCAGCCAAGCGGGAAGGTACAATGAGCAGTTCTTC. Its translation is CASSQAGRYNEQFF.

This clone was recorded a few times. Written as DNA, the CDR3 is TGTGCCAGCACGGGACAGGGAGACTATGGCTACACCTTC. Translated: CASTGQGDYGYTF. The gene calls are TRBV7-9 and TRBJ1-2, with 9 bases aligning to TRBD1. Trimming took 7 bases from V and 3 from J; bases not matched to a gene: 3. The CDR3 is made up of 13 amino acids. The germline V gene has CDR1 SEHNR and CDR2 FQNEAQ (reference sequence).